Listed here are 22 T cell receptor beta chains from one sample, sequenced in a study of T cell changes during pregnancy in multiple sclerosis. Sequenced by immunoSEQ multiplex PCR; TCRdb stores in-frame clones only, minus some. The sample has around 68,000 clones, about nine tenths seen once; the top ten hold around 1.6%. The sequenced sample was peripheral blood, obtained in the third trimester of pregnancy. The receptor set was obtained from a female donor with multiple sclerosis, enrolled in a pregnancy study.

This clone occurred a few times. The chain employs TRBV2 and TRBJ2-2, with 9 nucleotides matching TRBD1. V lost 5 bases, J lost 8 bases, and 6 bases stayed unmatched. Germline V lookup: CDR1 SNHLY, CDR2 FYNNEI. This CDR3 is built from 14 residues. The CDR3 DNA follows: TGTGCCAGCAGTACCGGGACAGGGTCAGGGGAGCTGTTTTTT. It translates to CASSTGTGSGELFF. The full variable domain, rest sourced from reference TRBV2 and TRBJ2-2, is EPEVTQTPSHQVTQMGQEVILRCVPISNHLYFYWYRQILGQKVEFLVSFYNNEISEKSEIFDDQFSVERPDGSNFTLKIRSTKLEDSAMYFCASSTGTGSGELFFGEGSRLTVL.

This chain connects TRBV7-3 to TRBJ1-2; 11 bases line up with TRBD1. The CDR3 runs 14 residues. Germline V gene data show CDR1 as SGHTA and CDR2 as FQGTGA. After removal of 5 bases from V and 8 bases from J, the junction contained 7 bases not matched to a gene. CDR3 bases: TGTGCCAGCAGCCCAGGGGACAGGGGGAGCGGCTACACCTTC. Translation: CASSPGDRGSGYTF.

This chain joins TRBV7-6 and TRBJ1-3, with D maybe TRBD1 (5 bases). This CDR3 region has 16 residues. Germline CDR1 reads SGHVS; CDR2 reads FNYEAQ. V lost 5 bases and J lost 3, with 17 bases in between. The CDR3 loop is CASSPGVQGSGNTIYF. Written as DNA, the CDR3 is TGTGCCAGCAGCCCAGGCGTTCAGGGAAGTGGAAACACCATATATTTT. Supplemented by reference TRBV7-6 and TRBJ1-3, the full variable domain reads GAGVSQSPRYKVTKRGQDVALRCDPISGHVSLYWYRQALGQGPEFLTYFNYEAQQDKSGLPNDRFSAERPEGSISTLTIQRTEQRDSAMYRCASSPGVQGSGNTIYFGEGSWLTVV.

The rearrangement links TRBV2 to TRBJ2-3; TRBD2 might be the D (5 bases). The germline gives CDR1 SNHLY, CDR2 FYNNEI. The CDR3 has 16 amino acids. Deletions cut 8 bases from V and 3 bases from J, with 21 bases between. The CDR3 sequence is CASLDPNRRGTDTQYF. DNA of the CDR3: TGTGCCAGCCTCGACCCGAATAGACGAGGGACAGATACGCAGTATTTT.

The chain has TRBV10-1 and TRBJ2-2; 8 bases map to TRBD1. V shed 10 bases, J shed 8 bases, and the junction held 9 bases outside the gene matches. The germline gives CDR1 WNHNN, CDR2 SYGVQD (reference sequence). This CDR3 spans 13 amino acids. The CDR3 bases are TGCGCCACAGGACAGGGAACCGGGGGGGAGCTGTTTTTT. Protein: CATGQGTGGELFF.

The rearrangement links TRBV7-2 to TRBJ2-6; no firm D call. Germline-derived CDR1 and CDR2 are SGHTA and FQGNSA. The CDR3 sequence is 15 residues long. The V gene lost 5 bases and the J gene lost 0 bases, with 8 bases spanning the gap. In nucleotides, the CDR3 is TGTGCCAGCAGCCCTGGGCTCTCTGGGGCCAACGTCCTGACTTTC. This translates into CASSPGLSGANVLTF.

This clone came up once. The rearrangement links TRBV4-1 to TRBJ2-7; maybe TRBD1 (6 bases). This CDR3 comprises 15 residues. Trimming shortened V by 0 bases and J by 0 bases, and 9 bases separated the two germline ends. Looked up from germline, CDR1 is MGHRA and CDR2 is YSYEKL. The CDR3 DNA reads TGCGCCAGCAGCCAAGAGGGGGCCTCCTCCTACGAGCAGTACTTC. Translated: CASSQEGASSYEQYF.

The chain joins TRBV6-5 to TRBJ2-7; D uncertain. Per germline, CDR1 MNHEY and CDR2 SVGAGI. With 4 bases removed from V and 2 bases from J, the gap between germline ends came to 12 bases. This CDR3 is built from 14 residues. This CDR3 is CASSSTPWAYEQYF. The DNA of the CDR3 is TGTGCCAGCAGTTCGACACCATGGGCCTACGAGCAGTACTTC.

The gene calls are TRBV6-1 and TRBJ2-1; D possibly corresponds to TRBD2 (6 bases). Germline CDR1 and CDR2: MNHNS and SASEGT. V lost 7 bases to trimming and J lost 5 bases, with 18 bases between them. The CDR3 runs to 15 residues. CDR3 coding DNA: TGTGCCAGCACCTTAGAGAGCGGGCCTAACAATGAGCAGTTCTTC. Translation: CASTLESGPNNEQFF.

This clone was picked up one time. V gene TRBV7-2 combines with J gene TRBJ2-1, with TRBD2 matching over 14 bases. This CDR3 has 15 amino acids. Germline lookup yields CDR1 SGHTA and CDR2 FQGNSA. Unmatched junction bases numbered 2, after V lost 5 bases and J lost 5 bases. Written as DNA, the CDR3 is TGTGCCAGCAGCGTGACTAGCGGGGGGGACAATGAGCAGTTCTTC. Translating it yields CASSVTSGGDNEQFF. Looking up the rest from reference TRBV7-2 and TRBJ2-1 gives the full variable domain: GAGVSQSPSNKVTEKGKDVELRCDPISGHTALYWYRQSLGQGLEFLIYFQGNSAPDKSGLPSDRFSAERTGGSVSTLTIQRTQQEDSAVYLCASSVTSGGDNEQFFGPGTRLTVL.

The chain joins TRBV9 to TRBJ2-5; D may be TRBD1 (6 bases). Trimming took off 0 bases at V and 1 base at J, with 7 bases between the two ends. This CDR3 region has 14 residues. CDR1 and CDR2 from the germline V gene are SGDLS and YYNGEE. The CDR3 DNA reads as TGTGCCAGCAGCGTAGAACAGGGCCAAGAGACCCAGTACTTC. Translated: CASSVEQGQETQYF.

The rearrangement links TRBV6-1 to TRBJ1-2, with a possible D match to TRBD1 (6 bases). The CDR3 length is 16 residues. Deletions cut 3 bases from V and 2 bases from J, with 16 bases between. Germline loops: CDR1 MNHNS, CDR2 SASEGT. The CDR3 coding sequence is TGTGCCAGCAGTGACGCACAGGGAGCCTCAAACTATGGCTACACCTTC. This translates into CASSDAQGASNYGYTF.

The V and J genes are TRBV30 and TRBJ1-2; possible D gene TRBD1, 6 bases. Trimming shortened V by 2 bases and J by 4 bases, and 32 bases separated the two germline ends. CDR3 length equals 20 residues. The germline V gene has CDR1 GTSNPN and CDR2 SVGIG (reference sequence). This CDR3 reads CAWSRPWPADSGKPGYGYTF. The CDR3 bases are TGTGCCTGGAGTCGTCCCTGGCCAGCGGACAGCGGAAAGCCGGGCTATGGCTACACCTTC.

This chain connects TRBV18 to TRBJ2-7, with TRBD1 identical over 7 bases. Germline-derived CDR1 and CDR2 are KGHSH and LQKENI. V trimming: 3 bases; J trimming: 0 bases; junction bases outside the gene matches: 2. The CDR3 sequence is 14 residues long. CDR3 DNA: TGTGCCAGCTCACCGGGACAGAGCTCCTACGAGCAGTACTTC. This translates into CASSPGQSSYEQYF.

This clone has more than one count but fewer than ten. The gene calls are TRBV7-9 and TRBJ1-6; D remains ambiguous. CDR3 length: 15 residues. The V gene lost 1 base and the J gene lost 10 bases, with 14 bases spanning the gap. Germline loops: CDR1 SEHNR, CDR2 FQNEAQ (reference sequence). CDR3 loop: CASSLGGVFGSPLHF. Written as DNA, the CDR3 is TGTGCCAGCAGCTTAGGCGGGGTGTTTGGGTCACCCCTCCACTTT.

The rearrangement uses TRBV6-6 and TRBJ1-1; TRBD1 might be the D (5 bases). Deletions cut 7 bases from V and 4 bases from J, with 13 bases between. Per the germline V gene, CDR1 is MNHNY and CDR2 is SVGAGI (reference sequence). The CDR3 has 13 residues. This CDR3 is CASKDSRLTEAFF. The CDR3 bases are TGTGCCAGCAAAGACAGTAGACTCACTGAAGCTTTCTTT.

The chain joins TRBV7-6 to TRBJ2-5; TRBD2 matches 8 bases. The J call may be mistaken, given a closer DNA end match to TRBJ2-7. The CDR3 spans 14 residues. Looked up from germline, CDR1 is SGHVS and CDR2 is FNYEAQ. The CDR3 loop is CASSPERGTYEQYF. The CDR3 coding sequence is TGTGCCAGCAGCCCCGAGCGGGGGACCTACGAGCAGTACTTC.

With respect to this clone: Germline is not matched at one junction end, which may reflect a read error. The DNA for the CDR3 is TGTGCCAGCTCCCCACTACAGGCAGGGGGTATGAACACTGAAGCTTTCTTT. It translates to CASSPLQAGGMNTEAFF. The rearrangement joins TRBV18 to TRBJ1-1; 7 bases agree with TRBD1. Germline loops: CDR1 KGHSH, CDR2 LQKENI. CDR3 length: 17 amino acids. The variable domain in full, completed from reference TRBV18 and TRBJ1-1, reads NAGVMQNPRHLVRRRGQEARLRCSPMKGHSHVYWYRQLPEEGLKFMVYLQKENIIDESGMPKERFSAEFPKEGPSILRIQQVVRGDSAAYFCASSPLQAGGMNTEAFFGQGTRLTVV.

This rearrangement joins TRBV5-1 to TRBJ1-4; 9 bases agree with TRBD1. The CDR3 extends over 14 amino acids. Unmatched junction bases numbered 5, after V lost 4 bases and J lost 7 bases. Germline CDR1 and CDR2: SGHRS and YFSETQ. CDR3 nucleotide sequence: TGCGCCAGCAGCCGGGACAGGGTGGCTGAAAAACTGTTTTTT. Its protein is CASSRDRVAEKLFF.

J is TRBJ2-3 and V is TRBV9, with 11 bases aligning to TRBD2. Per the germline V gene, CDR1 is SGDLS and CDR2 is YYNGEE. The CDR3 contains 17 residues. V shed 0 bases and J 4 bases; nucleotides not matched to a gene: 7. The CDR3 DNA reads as TGTGCCAGCAGCGTAGTTGGGCTAGCGGGGGGAGCAGATACGCAGTATTTT. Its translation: CASSVVGLAGGADTQYF.

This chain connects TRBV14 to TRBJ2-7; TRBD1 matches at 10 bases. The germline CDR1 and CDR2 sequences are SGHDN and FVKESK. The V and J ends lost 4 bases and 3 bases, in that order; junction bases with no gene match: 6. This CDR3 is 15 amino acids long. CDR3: CASSLEGQGHYEQYF. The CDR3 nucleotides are TGTGCCAGCAGCCTCGAGGGACAGGGGCACTACGAGCAGTACTTC.

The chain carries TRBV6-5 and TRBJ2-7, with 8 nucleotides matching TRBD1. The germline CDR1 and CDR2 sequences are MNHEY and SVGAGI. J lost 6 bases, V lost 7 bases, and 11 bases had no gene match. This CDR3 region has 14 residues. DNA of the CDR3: TGTGCCAGCAATTCAGGGGGCTATCTCTTCGAGCAGTACTTC. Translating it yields CASNSGGYLFEQYF.